This entry is about one TCR beta chain. The V end lost 5 bases, the J end lost 5 bases, and 15 bases lay between the germline ends. Germline CDR1 and CDR2: SGDLS and YYNGEE. The CDR3 is made up of 14 amino acids. These data are taken from a study of PD-L1 blockade in urothelial cancer. As for time point: peripheral blood 6 weeks after treatment start. TCRdb's table, derived via immunoSEQ multiplex PCR, lists solely in-frame clones and lacks some. Of around 40,000 clones in the sample, roughly 81% are singletons; the top ten hold roughly 2.7%. V and J are TRBV9 and TRBJ2-3; TRBD2 is a possible D gene (6 bases). The source is a man between 65 and 79 years old with urothelial cancer. The sample here was PBMCs, taken around atezolizumab (anti-PD-L1) treatment. Here the CDR3 reads CASRAGLPGDTQYF. The CDR3 bases are TGTGCCAGCAGAGCCGGACTACCCGGAGATACGCAGTATTTT.